The 21 T cell receptor beta chains below were found in one sample sequenced in a study of cytomegalovirus exposure and HLA in healthy donors. Sequencing used immunoSEQ multiplex PCR; TCRdb keeps in-frame clones, though not all of them. This sample has under 200,000 clones, with about 89% found just once. Sequenced input: PBMCs. Receptor source: a woman aged 18-29 years in good health and CMV-seropositive.

V and J are TRBV28 and TRBJ1-3, with no clear D. The CDR3 consists of 14 residues. Trimming removed 9 bases from V and 2 bases from J, with 14 bases in between. Germline V gene lookup returns CDR1 MDHEN and CDR2 SYDVKM. The CDR3 DNA follows: TGTGCCAGTACTAGGGTAGCGGCTGGAAACACCATATATTTT. Translated, it gives CASTRVAAGNTIYF.

This sequence joins TRBV5-1 and TRBJ1-4; D is undetermined. Per the germline V gene, CDR1 is SGHRS and CDR2 is YFSETQ. This CDR3 is built from 14 residues. Trimming shortened V by 3 bases and J by 3 bases, and 9 bases separated the two germline ends. CDR3 DNA sequence: TGCGCCAGCAGCTCGGTAGCCCCTAATGAAAAACTGTTTTTT. Translating gives CASSSVAPNEKLFF.

The chain couples TRBV6-1 to TRBJ2-3; no clear D gene. The germline CDR1 and CDR2 sequences are MNHNS and SASEGT. V lost 0 bases to trimming and J lost 1 base, with 5 bases between them. The CDR3 sequence is 14 residues long. The CDR3 region is CASSEASGTDTQYF. CDR3 coding DNA: TGTGCCAGCAGTGAAGCGTCGGGCACAGATACGCAGTATTTT.

This chain links TRBV2 with TRBJ2-2; 9 bases fit TRBD1. CDR3 size: 15 residues. CDR1 is SNHLY, CDR2 FYNNEI, per germline. With 5 bases clipped from V and 3 bases from J, the junction kept 4 bases outside the gene matches. The CDR3 DNA reads TGTGCCAGCAGTCCCCGGACAGGGGACACCGGGGAGCTGTTTTTT. Protein product: CASSPRTGDTGELFF.

J is TRBJ2-1 and V is TRBV18, with 8 bases fitting TRBD2. The CDR3 is made up of 16 amino acids. The germline CDR1 and CDR2 sequences are KGHSH and LQKENI. J gave up 5 bases and V 0 bases, and 6 bases lay outside the gene matches. In DNA, the CDR3 is TGTGCCAGCTCACCACCGATAGCGGGGAGCAACAATGAGCAGTTCTTC. Its translation: CASSPPIAGSNNEQFF.

The chain couples TRBV11-2 to TRBJ2-7, with D hard to call. There are 13 residues in the CDR3. From germline, CDR1 is SGHAT and CDR2 FQNNGV. V was cut by 2 bases and J by 4 bases, with 9 bases left in between. The CDR3 DNA is TGTGCCAGCAGCTTACCCCCCATTTACGAGCAGTACTTC. The encoded protein is CASSLPPIYEQYF. Full variable domain (outside the CDR3, taken from reference TRBV11-2 and TRBJ2-7): EAGVAQSPRYKIIEKRQSVAFWCNPISGHATLYWYQQILGQGPKLLIQFQNNGVVDDSQLPKDRFSAERLKGVDSTLKIQPAKLEDSAVYLCASSLPPIYEQYFGPGTRLTVT.

This clone was detected only once. The chain carries TRBV2 and TRBJ2-5; 7 nucleotides agree with TRBD2. In germline, CDR1 is SNHLY, CDR2 FYNNEI. Losses at the gene ends were 6 bases for V and 5 bases for J; bases not matched to a gene: 12. CDR3 length: 15 amino acids. CDR3: CASRETGTIRETQYF. The CDR3 DNA follows: TGTGCCAGCAGGGAAACCGGGACTATTAGGGAGACCCAGTACTTC. Full variable domain (missing parts from reference TRBV2 and TRBJ2-5): EPEVTQTPSHQVTQMGQEVILRCVPISNHLYFYWYRQILGQKVEFLVSFYNNEISEKSEIFDDQFSVERPDGSNFTLKIRSTKLEDSAMYFCASRETGTIRETQYFGPGTRLLVL.

The V gene is TRBV28, the J gene TRBJ2-3; possibly TRBD2 for D (6 bases). The CDR3 covers 16 residues. The V end was cut by 1 base, the J end by 6 bases, with 17 bases between. Germline V gene sequence: CDR1 MDHEN, CDR2 SYDVKM. The chain's CDR3 is CASSLSSGPEGDTQYF. In DNA, the CDR3 is TGTGCCAGCAGTTTATCCTCCGGTCCGGAGGGGGATACGCAGTATTTT.

The V and J genes are TRBV4-3 and TRBJ1-4; 7 nucleotides align to TRBD1. With 1 base clipped from V and 5 bases from J, the junction kept 4 bases outside the gene matches. CDR3 length: 15 residues. The germline gives CDR1 LGHNA, CDR2 YSLEER. The chain's CDR3 is CASSQGDRINEKLFF. CDR3 in DNA: TGCGCCAGCAGCCAAGGGGACAGAATCAATGAAAAACTGTTTTTT.

The gene calls are TRBV6-5 and TRBJ1-1; D gene unclear. Deletions cut 0 bases from V and 6 bases from J, with 11 bases between. The CDR3 loop spans 14 amino acids. Germline V gene data show CDR1 as MNHEY and CDR2 as SVGAGI. CDR3: CASSYSPLPAEAFF. The DNA for the CDR3 is TGTGCCAGCAGTTACTCCCCCCTCCCTGCTGAAGCTTTCTTT.

This chain links TRBV10-3 with TRBJ2-3; tentatively, D is TRBD1 (7 bases). V gave up 5 bases and J gave up 1 base, with 13 bases separating them. The CDR3 consists of 15 residues. Germline V gene data show CDR1 as ENHRY and CDR2 as SYGVKD. The CDR3 is CAISLTGEGTDTQYF. CDR3 nucleotides: TGTGCCATCAGTCTTACAGGGGAGGGCACAGATACGCAGTATTTT.

The chain carries TRBV4-1 and TRBJ2-1; TRBD2 matches 8 bases. Trimming took 4 bases from V and 8 from J; bases not matched to a gene: 7. Germline loops: CDR1 MGHRA, CDR2 YSYEKL. CDR3 length equals 14 residues. CDR3: CASSLAAGVDEQFF. The CDR3 nucleotides read TGCGCCAGCAGCCTGGCAGCGGGAGTCGATGAGCAGTTCTTC.

This chain uses TRBV9 with TRBJ1-2; D ambiguous. Germline V gene lookup returns CDR1 SGDLS and CDR2 YYNGEE. Trimming took off 3 bases at V and 0 bases at J, with 6 bases between the two ends. The CDR3 covers 13 residues. The CDR3 DNA follows: TGTGCCAGCAGCGCCCAGACTAACTATGGCTACACCTTC. Encoded protein: CASSAQTNYGYTF. Full variable domain (rest looked up from reference TRBV9 and TRBJ1-2): DSGVTQTPKHLITATGQRVTLRCSPRSGDLSVYWYQQSLDQGLQFLIQYYNGEERAKGNILERFSAQQFPDLHSELNLSSLELGDSALYFCASSAQTNYGYTFGSGTRLTVV.

The rearrangement uses TRBV27 and TRBJ2-1, with 10 bases fitting TRBD2. The CDR3 loop spans 15 amino acids. Losses at the gene ends were 4 bases for V and 4 bases for J; bases not matched to a gene: 4. CDR1 MNHEY and CDR2 SMNVEV come from the germline V gene (reference sequence). The DNA of the CDR3 is TGTGCCAGCAGTTCCCCACTAGCGGGGTACAATGAGCAGTTCTTC. This sequence encodes CASSSPLAGYNEQFF.

This chain connects TRBV19 to TRBJ2-3; the D gene is possibly TRBD1 (6 bases). Germline values: CDR1 LNHDA, CDR2 SQIVND (reference sequence). CDR3 size: 16 residues. Deletions cut 5 bases from V and 3 bases from J, with 18 bases between. The chain's CDR3 is CASSPHKGTRTDTQYF. The CDR3 bases are TGTGCCAGTAGTCCCCATAAAGGGACACGGACAGATACGCAGTATTTT.

The rearrangement joins TRBV29-1 to TRBJ2-1; 9 nucleotides line up with TRBD2. This CDR3 comprises 19 residues. With V trimmed by 3 bases and J by 0 bases, 15 bases remained unmatched. The germline gives CDR1 SQVTM, CDR2 ANQGSEA. The CDR3 is CSVEWWREGKISSYNEQFF. In nucleotides, the CDR3 is TGCAGCGTTGAGTGGTGGCGGGAGGGAAAAATAAGCTCCTACAATGAGCAGTTCTTC.

This chain links TRBV4-1 with TRBJ2-7, with 11 bases fitting TRBD2. In germline, CDR1 is MGHRA, CDR2 YSYEKL. J gave up 3 bases and V 1 base, and 2 bases lay outside the gene matches. The CDR3 consists of 15 residues. CDR3 nucleotide sequence: TGCGCCAGCAGCCAAGCAACTAGCGGGGGCTACGAGCAGTACTTC. Its protein is CASSQATSGGYEQYF.

The chain employs TRBV7-3 and TRBJ2-3; maybe TRBD2 (6 bases). Germline CDR1 SGHTA, CDR2 FQGTGA. This CDR3 is built from 20 residues. Trimming took 1 base from V and 0 from J, leaving 23 bases between them. The chain's CDR3 is CASSLIGKCPPGLSTDTQYF. CDR3 nucleotide sequence: TGTGCCAGCAGCTTAATCGGTAAGTGCCCGCCGGGACTTAGCACAGATACGCAGTATTTT.

This chain connects TRBV7-9 to TRBJ1-1; D not certain. CDR1 SEHNR and CDR2 FQNEAQ come from the germline V gene (reference sequence). The V end was cut by 3 bases, the J end by 4 bases, with 12 bases between. CDR3 length equals 14 residues. CDR3 protein: CASSFEGPGTEAFF. CDR3 coding DNA: TGTGCCAGCAGCTTCGAGGGTCCGGGCACTGAAGCTTTCTTT. The whole variable domain, remainder taken from reference TRBV7-9 and TRBJ1-1, is DTGVSQNPRHKITKRGQNVTFRCDPISEHNRLYWYRQTLGQGPEFLTYFQNEAQLEKSRLLSDRFSAERPKGSFSTLEIQRTEQGDSAMYLCASSFEGPGTEAFFGQGTRLTVV.

This chain connects TRBV2 to TRBJ2-1, with 9 bases identical to TRBD2. From germline, CDR1 is SNHLY and CDR2 FYNNEI. CDR3 size: 15 residues. J gave up 5 bases and V 7 bases, and 9 bases lay outside the gene matches. CDR3 loop: CASTALAGRNNEQFF. The CDR3 bases are TGTGCCAGCACCGCCCTAGCGGGGCGGAACAATGAGCAGTTCTTC.

This chain uses TRBV28 with TRBJ2-7, with 8 nucleotides matching TRBD2. The CDR3 extends over 16 amino acids. V lost 3 bases to trimming and J lost 2 bases; unmatched junction nucleotides: 9. The germline V gene has CDR1 MDHEN and CDR2 SYDVKM. In DNA form, the CDR3 reads TGTGCCAGCAGTTTTGAGATGAGTAGCGGGACCTACGAGCAGTACTTC. Amino acid sequence: CASSFEMSSGTYEQYF.